This T cell receptor (beta chain) was obtained from a study of spatial heterogeneity in lung cancer. CDR1 and CDR2 (germline): SGHRS, YFSETQ. The V end was cut by 1 base, the J end by 4 bases, with 14 bases between. There are 15 residues in the CDR3. This clonotype occurred many times. The time point denotes: sample taken at primary tumor resection. TCRdb fed the 5' RACE reads into MiXCR, producing one record per CDR3 protein. The profile shows tens of thousands of distinct CDR3 sequences, 5% to 5.5% of them singletons. The receptor was derived from a female donor with early-stage non-small cell lung cancer. The input for sequencing was PBMCs, taken at surgery. The V gene is TRBV5-1, the J gene TRBJ2-5; D gene ambiguous. The CDR3 is CASSLTPGPGETQYF. CDR3 coding DNA: TGCGCCAGCAGCTTGACACCTGGGCCAGGAGAGACCCAGTACTTC.